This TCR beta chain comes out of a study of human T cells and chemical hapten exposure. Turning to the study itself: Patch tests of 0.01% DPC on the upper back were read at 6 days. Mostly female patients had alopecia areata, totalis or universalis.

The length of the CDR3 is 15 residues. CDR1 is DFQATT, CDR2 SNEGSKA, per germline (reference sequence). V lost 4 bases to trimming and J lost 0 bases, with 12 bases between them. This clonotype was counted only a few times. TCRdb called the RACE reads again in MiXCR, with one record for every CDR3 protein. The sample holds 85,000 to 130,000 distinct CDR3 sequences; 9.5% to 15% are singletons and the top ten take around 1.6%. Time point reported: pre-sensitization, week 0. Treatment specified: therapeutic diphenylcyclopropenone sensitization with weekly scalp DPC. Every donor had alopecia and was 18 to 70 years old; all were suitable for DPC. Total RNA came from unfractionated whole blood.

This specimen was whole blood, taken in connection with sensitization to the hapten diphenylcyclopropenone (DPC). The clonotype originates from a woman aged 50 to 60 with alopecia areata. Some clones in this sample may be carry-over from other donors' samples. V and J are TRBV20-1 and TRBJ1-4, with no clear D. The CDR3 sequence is CSAKRGETTNEKLFF. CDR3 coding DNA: TGCAGTGCTAAGCGCGGAGAAACAACTAATGAAAAACTGTTTTTT.